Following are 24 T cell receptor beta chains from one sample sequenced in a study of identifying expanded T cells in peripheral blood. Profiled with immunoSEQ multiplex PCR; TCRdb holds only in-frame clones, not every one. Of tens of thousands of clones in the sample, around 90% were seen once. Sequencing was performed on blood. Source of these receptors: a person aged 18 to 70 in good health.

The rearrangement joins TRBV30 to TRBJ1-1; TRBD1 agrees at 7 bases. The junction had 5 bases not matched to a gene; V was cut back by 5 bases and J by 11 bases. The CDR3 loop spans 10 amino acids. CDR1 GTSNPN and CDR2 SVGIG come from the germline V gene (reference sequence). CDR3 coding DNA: TGTGCCTGGGGCAGGGGGGAGGCTTTCTTT. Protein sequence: CAWGRGEAFF. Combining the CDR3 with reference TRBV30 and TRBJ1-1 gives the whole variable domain SQTIHQWPATLVQPVGSPLSLECTVEGTSNPNLYWYRQAAGRGLQLLFYSVGIGQISSEVPQNLSASRPQDRQFILSSKKLLLSDSGFYLCAWGRGEAFFGQGTRLTVV.

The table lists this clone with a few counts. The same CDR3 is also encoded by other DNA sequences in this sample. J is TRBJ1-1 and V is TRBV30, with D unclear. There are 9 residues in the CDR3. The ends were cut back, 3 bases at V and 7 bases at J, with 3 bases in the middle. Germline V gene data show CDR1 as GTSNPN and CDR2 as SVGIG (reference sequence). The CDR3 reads CAWSREAFF. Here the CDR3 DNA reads TGTGCCTGGAGCCGTGAAGCTTTCTTT.

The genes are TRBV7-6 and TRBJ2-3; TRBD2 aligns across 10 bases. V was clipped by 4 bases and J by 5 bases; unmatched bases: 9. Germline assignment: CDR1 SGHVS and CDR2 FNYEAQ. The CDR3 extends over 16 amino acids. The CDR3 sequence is CASSSLGGTSVDTQYF. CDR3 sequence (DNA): TGTGCCAGCAGCTCCCTAGGGGGGACTAGCGTAGATACGCAGTATTTT.

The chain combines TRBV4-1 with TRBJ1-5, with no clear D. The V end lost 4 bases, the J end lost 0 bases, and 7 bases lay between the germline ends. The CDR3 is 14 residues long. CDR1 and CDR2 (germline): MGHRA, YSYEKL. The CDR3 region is CASSPLGSNQPQHF. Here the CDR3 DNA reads TGCGCCAGCAGCCCCCTGGGTAGCAATCAGCCCCAGCATTTT.

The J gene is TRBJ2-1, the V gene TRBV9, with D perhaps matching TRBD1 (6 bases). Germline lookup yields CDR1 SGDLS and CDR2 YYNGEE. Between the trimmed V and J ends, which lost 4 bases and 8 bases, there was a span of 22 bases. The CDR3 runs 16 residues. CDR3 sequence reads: CASSPTPQGPFDEQFF. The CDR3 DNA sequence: TGTGCCAGCAGCCCCACTCCTCAGGGGCCCTTCGATGAGCAGTTCTTC.

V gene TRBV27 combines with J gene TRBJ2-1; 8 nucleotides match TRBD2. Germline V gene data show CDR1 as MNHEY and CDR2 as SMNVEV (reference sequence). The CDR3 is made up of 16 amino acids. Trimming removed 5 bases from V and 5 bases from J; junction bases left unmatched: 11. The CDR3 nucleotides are TGTGCCAGCAGTCCCCCGGCTAGCGGGCTGCACAATGAGCAGTTCTTC. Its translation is CASSPPASGLHNEQFF.

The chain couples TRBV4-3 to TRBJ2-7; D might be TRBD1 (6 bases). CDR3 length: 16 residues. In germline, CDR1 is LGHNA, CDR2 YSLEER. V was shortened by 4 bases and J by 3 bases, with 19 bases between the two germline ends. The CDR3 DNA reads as TGCGCCAGCAGCCTGTCCATAACAGGGATCCACTACGAGCAGTACTTC. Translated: CASSLSITGIHYEQYF.

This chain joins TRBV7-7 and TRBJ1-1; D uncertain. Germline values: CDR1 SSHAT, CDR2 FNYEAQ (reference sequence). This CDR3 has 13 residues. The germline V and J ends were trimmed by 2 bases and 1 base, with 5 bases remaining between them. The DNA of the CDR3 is TGTGCCAGCAGCTTATCTAAGAACACTGAAGCTTTCTTT. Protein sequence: CASSLSKNTEAFF.

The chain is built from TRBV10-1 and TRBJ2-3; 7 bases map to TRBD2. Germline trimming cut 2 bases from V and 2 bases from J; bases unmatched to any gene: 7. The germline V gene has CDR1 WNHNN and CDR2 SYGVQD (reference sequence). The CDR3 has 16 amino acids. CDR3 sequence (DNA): TGCGCCAGCAGTGAGGCGTCAGCGGGGATCACAGATACGCAGTATTTT. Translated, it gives CASSEASAGITDTQYF.

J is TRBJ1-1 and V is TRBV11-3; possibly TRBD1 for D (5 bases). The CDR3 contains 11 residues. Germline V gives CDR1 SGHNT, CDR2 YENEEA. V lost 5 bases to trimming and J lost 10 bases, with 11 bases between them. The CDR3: CASSPGRIAFF. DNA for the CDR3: TGTGCCAGCAGCCCGGGACGGATAGCTTTCTTT.

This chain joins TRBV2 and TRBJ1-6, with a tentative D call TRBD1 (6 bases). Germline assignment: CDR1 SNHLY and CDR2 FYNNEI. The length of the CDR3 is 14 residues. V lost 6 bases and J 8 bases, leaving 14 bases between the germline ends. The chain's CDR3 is CASSADRTHSPLHF. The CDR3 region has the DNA TGTGCCAGCAGCGCAGACAGGACCCATTCACCCCTCCACTTT.

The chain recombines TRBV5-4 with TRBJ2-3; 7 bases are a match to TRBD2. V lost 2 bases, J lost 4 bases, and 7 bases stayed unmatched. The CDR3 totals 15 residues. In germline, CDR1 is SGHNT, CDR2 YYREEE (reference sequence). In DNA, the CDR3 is TGTGCCAGCAGCTTCGGGGGAGGGCCTGCAGATACGCAGTATTTT. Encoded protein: CASSFGGGPADTQYF.

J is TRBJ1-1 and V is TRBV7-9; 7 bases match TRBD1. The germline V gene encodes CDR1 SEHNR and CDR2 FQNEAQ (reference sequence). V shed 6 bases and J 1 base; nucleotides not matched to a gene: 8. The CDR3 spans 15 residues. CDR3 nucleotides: TGTGCCAGCAGACTAAAGGGGGCGCAGAACACTGAAGCTTTCTTT. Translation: CASRLKGAQNTEAFF.

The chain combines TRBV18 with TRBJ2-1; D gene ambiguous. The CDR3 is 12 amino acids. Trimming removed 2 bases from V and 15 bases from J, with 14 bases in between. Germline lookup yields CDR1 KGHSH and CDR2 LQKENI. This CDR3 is CASSPIGDVSFF. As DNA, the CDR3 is TGTGCCAGCTCACCAATTGGGGATGTCTCGTTCTTC. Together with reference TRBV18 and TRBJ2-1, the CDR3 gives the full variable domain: NAGVMQNPRHLVRRRGQEARLRCSPMKGHSHVYWYRQLPEEGLKFMVYLQKENIIDESGMPKERFSAEFPKEGPSILRIQQVVRGDSAAYFCASSPIGDVSFFGPGTRLTVL.

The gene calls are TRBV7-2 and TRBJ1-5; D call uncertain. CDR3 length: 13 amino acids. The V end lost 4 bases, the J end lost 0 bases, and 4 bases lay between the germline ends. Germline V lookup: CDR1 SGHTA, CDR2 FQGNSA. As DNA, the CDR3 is TGTGCCAGCAGCTCATCTAGCAATCAGCCCCAGCATTTT. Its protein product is CASSSSSNQPQHF. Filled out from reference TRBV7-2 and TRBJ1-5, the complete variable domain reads GAGVSQSPSNKVTEKGKDVELRCDPISGHTALYWYRQSLGQGLEFLIYFQGNSAPDKSGLPSDRFSAERTGGSVSTLTIQRTQQEDSAVYLCASSSSSNQPQHFGDGTRLSIL.

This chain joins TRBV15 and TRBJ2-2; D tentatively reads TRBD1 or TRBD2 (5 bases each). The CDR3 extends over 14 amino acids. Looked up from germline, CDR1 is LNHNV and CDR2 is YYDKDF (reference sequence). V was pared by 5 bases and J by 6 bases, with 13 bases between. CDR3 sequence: CATSGRQFAGELFF. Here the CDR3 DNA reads TGTGCCACCAGCGGGAGACAGTTCGCCGGGGAGCTGTTTTTT.

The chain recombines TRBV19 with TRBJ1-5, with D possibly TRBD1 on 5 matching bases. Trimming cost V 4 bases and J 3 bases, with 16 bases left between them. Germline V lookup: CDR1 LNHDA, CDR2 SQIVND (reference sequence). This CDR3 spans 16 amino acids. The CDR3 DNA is TGTGCCAGTAGTACGTCCGCGGGGGGTCTCAATCAGCCCCAGCATTTT. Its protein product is CASSTSAGGLNQPQHF. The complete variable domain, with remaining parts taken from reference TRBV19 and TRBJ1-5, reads DGGITQSPKYLFRKEGQNVTLSCEQNLNHDAMYWYRQDPGQGLRLIYYSQIVNDFQKGDIAEGYSVSREKKESFPLTVTSAQKNPTAFYLCASSTSAGGLNQPQHFGDGTRLSIL.

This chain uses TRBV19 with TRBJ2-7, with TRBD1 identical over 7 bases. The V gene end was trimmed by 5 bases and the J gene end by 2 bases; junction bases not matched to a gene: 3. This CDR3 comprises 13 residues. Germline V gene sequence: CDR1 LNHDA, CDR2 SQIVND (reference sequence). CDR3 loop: CASSPTGTYEQYF. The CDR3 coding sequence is TGTGCCAGTAGTCCGACAGGGACCTACGAGCAGTACTTC.

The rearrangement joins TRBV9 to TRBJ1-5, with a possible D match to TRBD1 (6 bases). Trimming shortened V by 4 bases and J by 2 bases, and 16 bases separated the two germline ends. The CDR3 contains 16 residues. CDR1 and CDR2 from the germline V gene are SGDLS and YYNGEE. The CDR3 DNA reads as TGTGCCAGCAGCCCGGAGGGACACTCTGGCAATCAGCCCCAGCATTTT. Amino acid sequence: CASSPEGHSGNQPQHF.

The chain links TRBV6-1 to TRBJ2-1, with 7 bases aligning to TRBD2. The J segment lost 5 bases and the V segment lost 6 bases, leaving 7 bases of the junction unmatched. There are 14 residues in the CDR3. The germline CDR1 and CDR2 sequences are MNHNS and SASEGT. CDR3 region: CASRRGTNNNEQFF. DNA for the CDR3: TGTGCCAGCAGGCGCGGGACTAATAACAATGAGCAGTTCTTC.

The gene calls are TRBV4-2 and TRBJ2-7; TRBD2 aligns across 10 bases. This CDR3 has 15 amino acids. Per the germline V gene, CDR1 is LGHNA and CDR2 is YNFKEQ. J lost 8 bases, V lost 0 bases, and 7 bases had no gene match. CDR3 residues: CASSQDQRGLAKQYF. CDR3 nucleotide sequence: TGTGCCAGCAGCCAAGATCAAAGGGGACTAGCGAAGCAGTACTTC.

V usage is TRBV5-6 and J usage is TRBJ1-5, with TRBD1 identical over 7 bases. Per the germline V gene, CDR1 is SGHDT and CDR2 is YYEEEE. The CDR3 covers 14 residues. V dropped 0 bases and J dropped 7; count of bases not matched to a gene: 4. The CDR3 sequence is CASSLGQGHQPQHF. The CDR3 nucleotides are TGTGCCAGCAGCTTGGGACAGGGCCACCAGCCCCAGCATTTT.

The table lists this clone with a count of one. CDR3 sequence reads: CASSLLATNEKLFF. CDR3 coding DNA: TGTGCCAGCAGCTTGTTGGCAACTAATGAAAAACTGTTTTTT. The J gene is TRBJ1-4, the V gene TRBV5-4; D is ambiguous. The germline V gene has CDR1 SGHNT and CDR2 YYREEE (reference sequence). V was shortened by 1 base and J by 0 bases, with 4 bases between the two germline ends. The CDR3 sequence is 14 residues long.

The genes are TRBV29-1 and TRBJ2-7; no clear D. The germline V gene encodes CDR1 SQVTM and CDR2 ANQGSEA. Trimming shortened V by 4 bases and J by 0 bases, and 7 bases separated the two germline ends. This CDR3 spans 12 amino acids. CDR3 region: CSVGGGSYEQYF. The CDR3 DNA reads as TGCAGCGTTGGTGGCGGCTCCTACGAGCAGTACTTC.